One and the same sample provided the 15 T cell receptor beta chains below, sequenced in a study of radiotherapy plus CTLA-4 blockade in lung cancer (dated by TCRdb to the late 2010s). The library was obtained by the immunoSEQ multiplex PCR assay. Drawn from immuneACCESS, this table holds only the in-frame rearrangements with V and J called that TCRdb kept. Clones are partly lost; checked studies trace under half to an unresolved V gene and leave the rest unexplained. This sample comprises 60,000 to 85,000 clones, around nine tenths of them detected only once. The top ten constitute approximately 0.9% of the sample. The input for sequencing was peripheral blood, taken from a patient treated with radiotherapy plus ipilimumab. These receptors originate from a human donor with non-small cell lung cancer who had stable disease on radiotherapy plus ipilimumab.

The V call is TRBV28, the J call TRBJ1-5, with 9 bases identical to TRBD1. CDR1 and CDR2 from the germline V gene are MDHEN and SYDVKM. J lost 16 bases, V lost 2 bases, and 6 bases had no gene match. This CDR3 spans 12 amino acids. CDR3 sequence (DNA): TGTGCCAGCAGTTTAGGGACAGGGATCTCACATTTT. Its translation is CASSLGTGISHF.

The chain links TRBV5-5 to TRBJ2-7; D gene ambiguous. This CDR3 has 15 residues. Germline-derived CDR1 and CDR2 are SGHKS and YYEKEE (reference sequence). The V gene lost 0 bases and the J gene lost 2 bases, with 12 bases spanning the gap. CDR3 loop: CASSLVLETAYEQYF. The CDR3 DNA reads TGTGCCAGCAGCTTGGTGCTGGAGACCGCCTACGAGCAGTACTTC.

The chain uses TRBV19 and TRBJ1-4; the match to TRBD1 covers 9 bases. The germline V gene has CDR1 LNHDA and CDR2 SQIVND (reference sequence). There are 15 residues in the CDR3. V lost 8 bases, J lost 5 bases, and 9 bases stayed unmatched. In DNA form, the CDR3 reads TGTGCCAGTTTGCCGGGACAGGGATGGAATGAAAAACTGTTTTTT. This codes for CASLPGQGWNEKLFF.

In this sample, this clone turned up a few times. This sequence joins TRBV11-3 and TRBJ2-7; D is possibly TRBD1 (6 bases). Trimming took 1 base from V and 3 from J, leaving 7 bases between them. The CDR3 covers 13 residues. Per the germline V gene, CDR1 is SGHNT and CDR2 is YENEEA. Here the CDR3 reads CASSLVRGYEQYF. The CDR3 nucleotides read TGTGCCAGCAGCTTAGTCAGGGGCTACGAGCAGTACTTC.

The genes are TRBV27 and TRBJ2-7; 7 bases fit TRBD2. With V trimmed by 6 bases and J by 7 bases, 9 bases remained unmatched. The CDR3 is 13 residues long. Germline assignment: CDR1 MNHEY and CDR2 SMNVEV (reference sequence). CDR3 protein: CASSPRTSSEQYF. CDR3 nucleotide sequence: TGTGCCAGCAGCCCCAGGACTAGTAGTGAGCAGTACTTC.

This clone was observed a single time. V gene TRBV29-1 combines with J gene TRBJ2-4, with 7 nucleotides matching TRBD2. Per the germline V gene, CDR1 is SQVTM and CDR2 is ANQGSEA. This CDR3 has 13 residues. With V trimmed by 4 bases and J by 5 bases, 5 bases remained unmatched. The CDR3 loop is CSVARGSQNIQYF. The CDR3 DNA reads TGCAGCGTTGCGCGGGGGTCCCAAAACATTCAGTACTTC.

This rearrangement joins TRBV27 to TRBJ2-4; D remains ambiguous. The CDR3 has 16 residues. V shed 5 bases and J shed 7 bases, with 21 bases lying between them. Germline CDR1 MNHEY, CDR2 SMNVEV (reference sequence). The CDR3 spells CASSQYSGGTNNIQYF. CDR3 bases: TGTGCCAGCAGTCAATACTCTGGCGGAACGAATAACATTCAGTACTTC.

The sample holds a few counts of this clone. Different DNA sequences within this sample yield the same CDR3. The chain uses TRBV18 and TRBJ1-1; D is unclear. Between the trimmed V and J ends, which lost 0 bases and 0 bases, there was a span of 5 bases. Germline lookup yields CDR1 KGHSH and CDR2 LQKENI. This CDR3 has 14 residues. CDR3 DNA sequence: TGTGCCAGCTCACCACCTGTCATGAACACTGAAGCTTTCTTT. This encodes CASSPPVMNTEAFF.

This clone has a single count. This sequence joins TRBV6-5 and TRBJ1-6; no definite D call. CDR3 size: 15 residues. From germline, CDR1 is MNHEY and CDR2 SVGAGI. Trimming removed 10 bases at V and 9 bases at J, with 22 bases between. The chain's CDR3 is CATNQGRTRGSPLHF. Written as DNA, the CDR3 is TGTGCCACCAACCAAGGGAGGACTCGGGGTTCACCCCTCCACTTT.

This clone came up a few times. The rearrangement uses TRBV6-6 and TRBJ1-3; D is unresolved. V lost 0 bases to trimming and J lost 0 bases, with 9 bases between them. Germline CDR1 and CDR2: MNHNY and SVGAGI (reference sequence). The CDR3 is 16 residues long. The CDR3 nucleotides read TGTGCCAGCAGTTACTCGACCCCCAGCTCTGGAAACACCATATATTTT. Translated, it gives CASSYSTPSSGNTIYF.

DNA of the CDR3: TGTGCCAGCAGCCCAGAGGGGGGTTACAATGAGCAGTTCTTC. It translates to CASSPEGGYNEQFF. The gene calls are TRBV9 and TRBJ2-1, with D possibly being TRBD1 or TRBD2 (6 bases each). V dropped 4 bases and J dropped 4 bases, with 12 bases sitting between them. CDR1 is SGDLS and CDR2 is YYNGEE in the germline V gene. The CDR3 covers 14 residues.

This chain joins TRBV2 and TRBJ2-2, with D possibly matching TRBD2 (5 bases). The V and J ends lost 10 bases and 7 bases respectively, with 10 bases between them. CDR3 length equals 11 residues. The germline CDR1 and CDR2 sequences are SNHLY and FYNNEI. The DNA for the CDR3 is TGTGCCACTCTGGGGAGCGGGGAGCTGTTTTTT. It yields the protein CATLGSGELFF.

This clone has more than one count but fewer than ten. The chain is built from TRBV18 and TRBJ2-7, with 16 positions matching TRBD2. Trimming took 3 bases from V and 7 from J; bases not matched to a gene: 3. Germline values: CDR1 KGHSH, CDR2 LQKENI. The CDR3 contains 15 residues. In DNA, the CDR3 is TGTGCCAGCTCACCGGGGACTAGCGGGAGGGATGAGCAGTACTTC. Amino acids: CASSPGTSGRDEQYF.

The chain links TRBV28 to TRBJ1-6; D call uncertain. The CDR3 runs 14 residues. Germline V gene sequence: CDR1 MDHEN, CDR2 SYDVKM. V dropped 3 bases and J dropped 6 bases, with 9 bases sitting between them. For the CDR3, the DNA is TGTGCCAGCAGTTTTTCTCGTAGTAATTCACCCCTCCACTTT. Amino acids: CASSFSRSNSPLHF.

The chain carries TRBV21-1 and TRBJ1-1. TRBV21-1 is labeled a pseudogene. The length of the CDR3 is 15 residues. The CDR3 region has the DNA TGTGCCAGCAGCAAAGCGGGACTTACGAACACTGAAGCTTTCTTT. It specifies CASSKAGLTNTEAFF.